Each of the 23 T cell receptor beta chains below was sequenced from the same sample in a study of cytomegalovirus exposure and HLA in healthy donors. PCR amplification relied on 60 Vbeta primers (plus 13 Jbeta primers). The repertoire was sequenced with immunoSEQ multiplex PCR; TCRdb's copy has only in-frame clones and lacks some. There are about 150,000 clones in the sample; 80% occur only once, and roughly 5.5% lies in the top ten. Material: PBMCs. These receptors came from a woman aged 35 to 49 in good health and CMV-seropositive.

The J gene is TRBJ1-5, the V gene TRBV7-9; weak D call: TRBD1 (5 bases). The germline V gene has CDR1 SEHNR and CDR2 FQNEAQ (reference sequence). Trimming removed 0 bases at V and 3 bases at J, with 6 bases between. This CDR3 has 14 residues. The CDR3 loop is CASSLAGANQPQHF. CDR3 nucleotide sequence: TGTGCCAGCAGCTTAGCTGGGGCCAATCAGCCCCAGCATTTT.

V is TRBV14 and J is TRBJ1-1; no reliable D call. Germline V gene sequence: CDR1 SGHDN, CDR2 FVKESK. Trimming removed 1 base at V and 4 bases at J, with 13 bases between. This CDR3 spans 15 amino acids. The DNA for the CDR3 is TGTGCCAGCAGCCAAGCCTGGTCCCCGGGCACTGAAGCTTTCTTT. Translating it yields CASSQAWSPGTEAFF. The variable domain in full, with the rest retrieved from reference TRBV14 and TRBJ1-1, is EAGVTQFPSHSVIEKGQTVTLRCDPISGHDNLYWYRRVMGKEIKFLLHFVKESKQDESGMPNNRFLAERTGGTYSTLKVQPAELEDSGVYFCASSQAWSPGTEAFFGQGTRLTVV.

The chain recombines TRBV4-1 with TRBJ2-1; D is uncertain. The ends were cut back, 4 bases at V and 1 base at J, with 11 bases in the middle. The CDR3 length is 15 residues. CDR1 is MGHRA and CDR2 is YSYEKL in the germline V gene. DNA for the CDR3: TGCGCCAGCAGCCTTCACTATACGTCCTACAATGAGCAGTTCTTC. Translated, it gives CASSLHYTSYNEQFF.

The chain couples TRBV6-5 to TRBJ2-3; possible D gene TRBD2, 5 bases. V was pared by 5 bases and J by 0 bases, with 9 bases between. This CDR3 region has 14 residues. Germline CDR1 MNHEY, CDR2 SVGAGI. CDR3 in DNA: TGTGCCAGCAGTATGACTATCAGCACAGATACGCAGTATTTT. This encodes CASSMTISTDTQYF.

The genes are TRBV15 and TRBJ1-1, with D unresolved. V lost 3 bases, J lost 4 bases, and 9 bases lay in between. The CDR3 runs 13 residues. In germline, CDR1 is LNHNV, CDR2 YYDKDF (reference sequence). The CDR3: CATSRSEVTEAFF. The CDR3 DNA sequence: TGTGCCACCAGCAGGTCAGAGGTCACTGAAGCTTTCTTT.

The CDR3 nucleotides read TGTGCCACCAGCAGGACAGGTGCCCCTTTAGGGACCCAGTACTTC. Translated: CATSRTGAPLGTQYF. V usage is TRBV15 and J usage is TRBJ2-5, with D maybe TRBD1 (6 bases). The CDR3 is made up of 15 amino acids. Per germline, CDR1 LNHNV and CDR2 YYDKDF (reference sequence). The ends were cut back, 3 bases at V and 7 bases at J, with 18 bases in the middle. The entire variable domain, with the rest obtained from reference TRBV15 and TRBJ2-5, is as follows: DAMVIQNPRYQVTQFGKPVTLSCSQTLNHNVMYWYQQKSSQAPKLLFHYYDKDFNNEADTPDNFQSRRPNTSFCFLDIRSPGLGDTAMYLCATSRTGAPLGTQYFGPGTRLLVL.

The chain uses TRBV6-6 and TRBJ2-7; TRBD1 matches 8 bases. Germline V gives CDR1 MNHNY, CDR2 SVGAGI (reference sequence). Losses at the gene ends were 4 bases for V and 3 bases for J; bases not matched to a gene: 8. The CDR3 is 15 residues long. In DNA form, the CDR3 reads TGTGCCAGCAGTTCACTGGACAGGGCTAGCTACGAGCAGTACTTC. It specifies CASSSLDRASYEQYF.

The rearrangement uses TRBV6-6 and TRBJ1-5; 7 bases align to TRBD1. CDR1 is MNHNY, CDR2 SVGAGI, per germline (reference sequence). Trimming took 9 bases from V and 4 from J; bases not matched to a gene: 6. This CDR3 region has 13 residues. CDR3 in DNA: TGTGCCAGTTCGGGACAGATTAATCAGCCCCAGCATTTT. Residues: CASSGQINQPQHF.

V and J are TRBV9 and TRBJ2-2; TRBD1 is a possible D gene (6 bases). Germline V CDR1 and CDR2: SGDLS, YYNGEE. The CDR3 is made up of 15 amino acids. The V and J ends lost 2 bases and 3 bases respectively, with 11 bases between them. The CDR3 sequence: CASSVGTRYTGELFF. Here the CDR3 DNA reads TGTGCCAGCAGCGTTGGGACAAGATACACCGGGGAGCTGTTTTTT.

The V and J genes are TRBV5-6 and TRBJ2-1; 9 bases match TRBD1. This CDR3 has 18 amino acids. Germline CDR1 is SGHDT and CDR2 is YYEEEE. The V segment lost 1 base and the J segment 8 bases; nucleotides outside the gene matches: 16. The DNA of the CDR3 is TGTGCCAGCAGCTTGCGCGGCCCAGGTACAGGGGGCAAGGATGAGCAGTTCTTC. Protein: CASSLRGPGTGGKDEQFF.

The chain has TRBV27 and TRBJ1-1, with a tentative D call TRBD1 (6 bases). This CDR3 has 13 residues. The germline V gene has CDR1 MNHEY and CDR2 SMNVEV (reference sequence). Trimming took off 6 bases at V and 4 bases at J, with 12 bases between the two ends. CDR3 sequence (DNA): TGTGCCAGCAGGGGAGGGGGGAGCACTGAAGCTTTCTTT. This codes for CASRGGGSTEAFF.

This clone was counted a single time. The CDR3 DNA sequence: TGTGCCAGCAGCCTAATCAGGTTGAACACTGAAGCTTTCTTT. This sequence encodes CASSLIRLNTEAFF. The rearrangement joins TRBV7-8 to TRBJ1-1; D is undetermined. Trimming removed 5 bases from V and 0 bases from J, with 10 bases in between. Looked up from germline, CDR1 is SGHVS and CDR2 is FQNEAQ. This CDR3 is built from 14 residues.

V and J are TRBV18 and TRBJ2-1; 9 nucleotides line up with TRBD2. The V gene's germline CDR1 is KGHSH and CDR2 LQKENI. Germline trimming cut 2 bases from V and 4 bases from J; bases unmatched to any gene: 3. This CDR3 is built from 15 residues. CDR3: CASSPGLAGYNEQFF. The CDR3, as DNA: TGTGCCAGCTCACCAGGGCTAGCGGGATACAATGAGCAGTTCTTC.

The chain carries TRBV7-6 and TRBJ2-2; TRBD1 aligns across 8 bases. V gave up 3 bases and J gave up 4 bases; unmatched junction bases: 13. CDR3 length: 18 residues. Germline CDR1 and CDR2: SGHVS and FNYEAQ. DNA of the CDR3: TGTGCCAGCAGCTTTAAATTCCCGGGGACAGGCGGCACCGGGGAGCTGTTTTTT. This encodes CASSFKFPGTGGTGELFF.

The rearrangement links TRBV27 to TRBJ2-1, with 7 bases lining up with TRBD2. V lost 2 bases to trimming and J lost 4 bases; unmatched junction nucleotides: 14. Looked up from germline, CDR1 is MNHEY and CDR2 is SMNVEV (reference sequence). The length of the CDR3 is 18 residues. DNA for the CDR3: TGTGCCAGCAGTTTAAGCCCGTGGAGGGAGGGCCGGTACAATGAGCAGTTCTTC. It encodes CASSLSPWREGRYNEQFF.

V is TRBV9 and J is TRBJ1-1; 9 positions agree with TRBD1. Per germline, CDR1 SGDLS and CDR2 YYNGEE. The CDR3 has 16 residues. The junction had 15 bases not matched to a gene; V was cut back by 3 bases and J by 9 bases. The CDR3 protein is CASSADSGTGREKAFF. In DNA form, the CDR3 reads TGTGCCAGCAGCGCCGACTCCGGGACAGGGAGAGAGAAAGCTTTCTTT. Using reference TRBV9 and TRBJ1-1 for the parts outside the CDR3, the full variable domain is DSGVTQTPKHLITATGQRVTLRCSPRSGDLSVYWYQQSLDQGLQFLIQYYNGEERAKGNILERFSAQQFPDLHSELNLSSLELGDSALYFCASSADSGTGREKAFFGQGTRLTVV.

This chain joins TRBV5-1 and TRBJ2-5, with 14 bases that match TRBD2. V shed 0 bases and J 5 bases; nucleotides not matched to a gene: 18. The germline CDR1 and CDR2 sequences are SGHRS and YFSETQ. The length of the CDR3 is 21 residues. The CDR3 loop is CASSLGPSPGTSGSAGETQYF. The CDR3 DNA reads TGCGCCAGCAGCTTGGGCCCTAGTCCCGGGACTAGCGGGAGTGCCGGGGAGACCCAGTACTTC.

The chain employs TRBV6-1 and TRBJ1-4, with D maybe TRBD1 (6 bases). The CDR3 is 14 amino acids. Germline V gene sequence: CDR1 MNHNS, CDR2 SASEGT. V was pared by 2 bases and J by 7 bases, with 11 bases between. The CDR3 loop reads CASSERGGREKLFF. The CDR3 coding sequence is TGTGCCAGCAGTGAAAGAGGGGGTCGTGAAAAACTGTTTTTT.

The V gene is TRBV7-9, the J gene TRBJ2-6; D is possibly TRBD2 (6 bases). The CDR3 has 16 residues. The V end was cut by 8 bases, the J end by 0 bases, with 14 bases between. CDR1 and CDR2 (germline): SEHNR, FQNEAQ (reference sequence). In DNA form, the CDR3 reads TGTGCCAGCGAAGCGGGCAGACTCTCTGGGGCCAACGTCCTGACTTTC. This codes for CASEAGRLSGANVLTF.

The CDR3 nucleotides read TGCGCCAGCAGCTTAGGGGGAGGGCAGGATAAGCAGTACTTC. Protein product: CASSLGGGQDKQYF. This chain links TRBV5-1 with TRBJ2-7; possibly TRBD2 for D (7 bases). The germline gives CDR1 SGHRS, CDR2 YFSETQ. The V end was cut by 2 bases, the J end by 8 bases, with 17 bases between. The CDR3 consists of 14 residues.

This chain links TRBV5-4 with TRBJ1-1; tentatively, D is TRBD1 (6 bases). Germline-derived CDR1 and CDR2 are SGHNT and YYREEE (reference sequence). V dropped 4 bases and J dropped 2 bases, with 21 bases sitting between them. The CDR3 contains 17 residues. The chain's CDR3 is CASSIRDRSRGNTEAFF. CDR3 nucleotides: TGTGCCAGCAGCATCAGAGACAGGTCTCGGGGTAACACTGAAGCTTTCTTT.

This rearrangement joins TRBV30 to TRBJ1-2; TRBD1 agrees at 7 bases. CDR1 GTSNPN and CDR2 SVGIG come from the germline V gene (reference sequence). Germline trimming cut 2 bases from V and 2 bases from J; bases unmatched to any gene: 11. CDR3 length equals 16 residues. The CDR3 nucleotides read TGTGCCTGGAGTCTCCTCGACAGGGTAGGGAACTATGGCTACACCTTC. It yields the protein CAWSLLDRVGNYGYTF.

V is TRBV5-6 and J is TRBJ1-3, with D unclear. The CDR3 contains 14 residues. CDR1 and CDR2 from the germline V gene are SGHDT and YYEEEE. Between the trimmed V and J ends, which lost 0 bases and 2 bases, there was a span of 6 bases. CDR3 DNA sequence: TGTGCCAGCAGCTTGGTGGCAGCTGGAAACACCATATATTTT. Protein: CASSLVAAGNTIYF.